Sequencing of this TCR beta chain was carried out in a study of cytomegalovirus exposure and HLA in healthy donors. Background on the study: There were about 86 million unique TCRs (from HLA-typed donors) in an early data release.

The CDR3 contains 11 residues. Germline CDR1 and CDR2: KGHSH and LQKENI. The germline V and J ends were trimmed by 2 bases and 14 bases, with 10 bases remaining between them. Study outcomes and limitations: TCR beta sequences numbering 15,000 to 20,000 were associated with HLA alleles at 0.05 false discovery rate in a later analysis. Accurate HLA-A and HLA-B prediction from TCR beta sequences was reported for most subjects.

Concerning this clone itself: Its cognate antigen is unknown.

The PCR contained 60 Vbeta and 13 Jbeta primers. As handled by the study authors: Later reanalysis found approximately 76 million unique TCR beta chains, around 10 million of them shared. The assay was immunoSEQ multiplex PCR, and TCRdb's table has in-frame clones only and misses some. V, J and clone size were drawn from that table, and D and trimming were deduced from the DNA. The repertoire has under 140,000 clones, about 80% of them found once; the top ten carry over 2.5%. This clonotype was sampled from a woman aged 60-75 years in good health and CMV-seropositive. The sequenced sample consisted of PBMCs. The gene calls are TRBV18 and TRBJ2-1; possible D gene TRBD2, 6 bases. The CDR3 DNA reads as TGTGCCAGCTCACCAGGGGGGTTTGAGTTCTTC. Protein product: CASSPGGFEFF.